The T cell receptor (beta chain) under discussion was sequenced for a study of blood T cells in healthy people across ages. A second PCR of roughly 7 to 11 cycles used a sample-barcoded 5' primer and a J-beta primer mix. MiXCR was run by TCRdb on the 5' RACE reads, yielding one entry per CDR3 protein. This sample yields 600,000 to 650,000 distinct CDR3 sequences, of which approximately 50% are seen a single time; 30% to 45% belongs to the top ten. CDR1 and CDR2 (germline): MGHRA, YSYEKL. The length of the CDR3 is 14 residues. Trimming shortened V by 8 bases and J by 0 bases, and 12 bases separated the two germline ends.

The genes are TRBV4-1 and TRBJ2-3; D gene ambiguous. Sequencing was carried out using blood. The TCR originated in a man aged 60 to 69 in good health. The CDR3 bases are TGCGCCAGCGGCCGTAGAGGTAGCACAGATACGCAGTATTTT. It translates to CASGRRGSTDTQYF.